This T cell receptor beta chain was documented in a study of T cells in Graves' hyperthyroidism and ophthalmopathy (dated by TCRdb to between 2019 and 2020). Background for the entire study: To identify TCR V-J signatures that set the groups apart, the researchers used a discovery cohort of 90 to 100 patients, made up of 43 with Graves' ophthalmopathy and about 60 with stable Graves' hyperthyroidism. Whether ophthalmopathy could be predicted prospectively was tested in an independent validation cohort made up of about 20 hyperthyroidism patients plus 17 patients who later progressed to ophthalmopathy. For training and testing, the 110 or so patients in the discovery cohort were randomly divided in a 7:3 ratio. In roughly six Graves' hyperthyroidism patients, the study also compared T-cell repertoires from thyroid tissue with T-cell repertoires from blood. After sampling, hyperthyroidism patients received methimazole starting at 30 mg daily, and ophthalmopathy patients received high-dose intravenous methylprednisolone. TCR Vbeta CDR3 sequencing of approximately 140 peripheral blood samples (more than 40 ophthalmopathy, 75 hyperthyroidism and some 17 progressor patients) is reported in the paper.

The TCR beta CDR3 regions were amplified from RNA transcripts. For the first round of RT-PCR on the TCR CDR3, the HTBI primer set was used together with the Qiagen OneStep RT-PCR kit. Libraries were constructed in a second round of multiplex PCR, after which size selection and purification were performed. Paired-end sequencing of the libraries was performed with 100 bp reads on an Illumina HiSeq2000. The original methods were these. Raw data were processed with SOAPnuke, discarding reads with adapters, uncalled bases, mean Phred below 15, or no exact constant-primer or identifier match. COPE v1.2.5 was used to merge high-quality paired reads, and clonotypes were defined as unique nucleotide sequences. MiTCR v1.1 was used to align the clonotypes against IMGT TRBV, TRBD and TRBJ reference segments. The analysis was restricted to V-J combinations with a frequency above 0.0001, which together covered 99% to 99.2% of the repertoires. A TCS score was defined as the ratio between F50 (clonal expansion) and ExV (chaos), using BLOSUM62-based TCRdist between CDR3 peptides within each V-J. Welch's t-statistics and random forest reduced around 550 V-J features to 10 to 15, which were used in a naive Bayes classifier (R e1071). TCRdb trimmed public reads at Q25 via fastp, called clones via MiXCR and kept in-frame beta chains. Identical CDR3 protein sequences are pooled into one entry, listed with their most common genes and DNA. The V and J calls were determined by TCRdb, not by the authors. Across this sample there are under 700,000 distinct CDR3 sequences, with under 60% seen only once. Approximately 8.2% of the sample comes from the top ten.

V drops 6 bases and J drops 0 bases, leaving 20 bases in between. Reading from cysteine to phenylalanine, the CDR3 counts 17 amino acids. The DNA shown is the 51-base CDR3, in frame from base 1. Taken from the germline V gene, the CDR1 and CDR2 loops are MGHDK and SYGVNS. Overall study outcomes, separate from this receptor: A model built on a 13 V-J signature distinguished ophthalmopathy from stable hyperthyroidism, reaching 85% to 90% sensitivity and 81% to 83% specificity in cross-validation and 80%/75% in testing. In validation, progression to ophthalmopathy was predicted by the model with approximately 67% sensitivity and 72.22% specificity, a median of roughly 6.4 months before onset. Sample size was not statistically predetermined, and blinding of investigators to group allocation was not performed. Most expanded thyroid clonotypes (frequency above 0.001) were also detected in blood, suggesting blood repertoires may reflect thyroid immune responses.

Regarding this clonotype: There is no known antigen for this receptor. No base-level quality is on record; no much larger clone is a single base apart.

Stable Graves' hyperthyroidism was defined as no progression to ophthalmopathy during 18 months of follow-up. The hyperthyroidism patients were between 18 and 65 years old and newly diagnosed, with a disease duration of less than 2 months. Exclusion was applied to patients with uncontrolled infections, other autoimmune diseases, pregnancy or lactation. Diagnoses were established on the basis of clinical symptoms, serum thyroxine and TRAb, thyroid ultrasound, and orbital computed tomography. Total RNA was extracted with Trizol reagent, and quality was checked on an Agilent 2100 Bioanalyzer. What was sequenced was peripheral blood or thyroid tissue (not recorded which). The sequence was obtained from a woman under 30 with Graves' hyperthyroidism. Donor details come from another sample of the same person, matched by shared clones. The sequence links TRBV25-1 to TRBJ1-2; the D gene identity is not certain. In nucleotide form, the sequence is TGTGCCAGCAGGGAAGGATCGGAGGCCAGAGCTAACTATGGCTACACCTTC. The encoded protein is CASREGSEARANYGYTF.